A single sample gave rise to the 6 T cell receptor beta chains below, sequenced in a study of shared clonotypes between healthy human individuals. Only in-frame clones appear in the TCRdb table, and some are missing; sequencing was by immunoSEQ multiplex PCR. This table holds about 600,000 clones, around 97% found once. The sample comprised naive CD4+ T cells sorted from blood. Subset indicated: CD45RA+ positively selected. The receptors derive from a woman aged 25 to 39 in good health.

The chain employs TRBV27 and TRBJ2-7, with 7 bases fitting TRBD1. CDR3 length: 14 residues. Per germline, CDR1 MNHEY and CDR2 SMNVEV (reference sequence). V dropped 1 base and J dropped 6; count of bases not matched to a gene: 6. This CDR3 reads CASSLYRGLREQYF. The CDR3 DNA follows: TGTGCCAGCAGTTTATACAGGGGCCTGCGCGAGCAGTACTTC.

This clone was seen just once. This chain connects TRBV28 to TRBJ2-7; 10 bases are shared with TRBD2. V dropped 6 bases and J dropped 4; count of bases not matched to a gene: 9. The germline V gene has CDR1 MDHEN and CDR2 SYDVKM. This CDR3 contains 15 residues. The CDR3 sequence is CASSSGGTSVYEQYF. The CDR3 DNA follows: TGTGCCAGCAGCAGCGGCGGGACTAGCGTTTACGAGCAGTACTTC. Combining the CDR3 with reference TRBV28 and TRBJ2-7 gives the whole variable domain DVKVTQSSRYLVKRTGEKVFLECVQDMDHENMFWYRQDPGLGLRLIYFSYDVKMKEKGDIPEGYSVSREKKERFSLILESASTNQTSMYLCASSSGGTSVYEQYFGPGTRLTVT.

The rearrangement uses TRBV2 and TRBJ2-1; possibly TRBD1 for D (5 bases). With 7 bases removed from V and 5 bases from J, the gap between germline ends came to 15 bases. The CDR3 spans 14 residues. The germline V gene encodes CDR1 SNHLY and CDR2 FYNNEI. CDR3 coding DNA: TGTGCCAGCAACCCCCCCGACAGAGACAATGAGCAGTTCTTC. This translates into CASNPPDRDNEQFF.

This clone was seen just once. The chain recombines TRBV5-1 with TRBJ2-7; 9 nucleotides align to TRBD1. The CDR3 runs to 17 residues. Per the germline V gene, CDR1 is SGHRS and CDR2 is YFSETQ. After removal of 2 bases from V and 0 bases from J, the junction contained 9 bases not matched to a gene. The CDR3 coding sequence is TGCGCCAGCAGCTTCGGAGGACAGGGGCTGACCTCCTACGAGCAGTACTTC. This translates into CASSFGGQGLTSYEQYF.

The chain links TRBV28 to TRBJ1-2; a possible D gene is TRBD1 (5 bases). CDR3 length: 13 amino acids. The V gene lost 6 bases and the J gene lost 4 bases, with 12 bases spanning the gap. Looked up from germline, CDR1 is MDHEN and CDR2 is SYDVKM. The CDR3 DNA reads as TGTGCCAGCAGAACAGGATCCCCCTATGGCTACACCTTC. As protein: CASRTGSPYGYTF.

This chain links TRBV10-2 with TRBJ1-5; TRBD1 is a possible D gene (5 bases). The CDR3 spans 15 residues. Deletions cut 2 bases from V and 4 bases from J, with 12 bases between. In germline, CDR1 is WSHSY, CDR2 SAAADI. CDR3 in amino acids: CASSEAVGRNQPQHF. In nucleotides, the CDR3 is TGCGCCAGCAGTGAGGCTGTGGGGCGGAATCAGCCCCAGCATTTT.